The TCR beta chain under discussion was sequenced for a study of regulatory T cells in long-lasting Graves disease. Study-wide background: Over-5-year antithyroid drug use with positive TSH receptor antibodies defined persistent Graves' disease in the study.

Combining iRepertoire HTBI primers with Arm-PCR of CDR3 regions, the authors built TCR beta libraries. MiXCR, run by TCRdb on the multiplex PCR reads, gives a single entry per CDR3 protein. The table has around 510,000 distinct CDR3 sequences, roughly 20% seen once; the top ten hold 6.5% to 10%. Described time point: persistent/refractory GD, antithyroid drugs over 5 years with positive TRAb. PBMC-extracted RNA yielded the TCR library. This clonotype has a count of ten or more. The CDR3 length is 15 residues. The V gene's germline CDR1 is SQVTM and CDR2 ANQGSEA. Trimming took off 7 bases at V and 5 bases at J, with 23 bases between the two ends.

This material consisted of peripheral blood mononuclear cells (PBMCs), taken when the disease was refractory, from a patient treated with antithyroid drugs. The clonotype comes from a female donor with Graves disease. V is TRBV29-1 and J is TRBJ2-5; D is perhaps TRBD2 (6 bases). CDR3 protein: CSGQGLGTSVETQYF. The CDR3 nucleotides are TGCAGCGGTCAAGGCCTCGGGACTTCAGTGGAGACCCAGTACTTC.